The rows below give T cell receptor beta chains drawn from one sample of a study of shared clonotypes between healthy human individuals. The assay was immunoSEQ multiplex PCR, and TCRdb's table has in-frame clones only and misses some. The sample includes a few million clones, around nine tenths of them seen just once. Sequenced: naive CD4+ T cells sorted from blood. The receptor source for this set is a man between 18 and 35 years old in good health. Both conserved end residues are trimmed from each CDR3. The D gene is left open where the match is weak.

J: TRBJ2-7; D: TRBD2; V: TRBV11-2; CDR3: ASSFTSGSGYEQY
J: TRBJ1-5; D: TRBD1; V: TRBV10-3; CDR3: AISEDGTGGREPQH
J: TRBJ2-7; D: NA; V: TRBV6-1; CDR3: ASSRLESSYEQY
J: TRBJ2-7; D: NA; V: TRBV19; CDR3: ASSSGSRGRGWEQY
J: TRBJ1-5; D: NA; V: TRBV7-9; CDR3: ASSLELGIGPQH
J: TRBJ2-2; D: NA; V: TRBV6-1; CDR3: ASKASGVNTGELF
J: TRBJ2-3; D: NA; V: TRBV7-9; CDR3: ASSLSEGPSTDTQY
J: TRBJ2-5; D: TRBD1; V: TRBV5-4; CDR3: ASSEGQGTETQY
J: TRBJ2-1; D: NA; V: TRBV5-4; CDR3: ASSLDAAGYNEQF
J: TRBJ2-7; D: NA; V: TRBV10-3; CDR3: AITNGGPYEQY
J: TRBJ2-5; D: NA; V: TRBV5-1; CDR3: ASSLRGNQETQY
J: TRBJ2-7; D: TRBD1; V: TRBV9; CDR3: ASSAQQGGGYEQY
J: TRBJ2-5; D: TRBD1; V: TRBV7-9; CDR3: ASSLTGGGEETQY
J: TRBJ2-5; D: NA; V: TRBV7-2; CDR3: ASSLASSHQETQY
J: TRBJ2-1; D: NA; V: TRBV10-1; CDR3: ASSPGVMTYNEQF
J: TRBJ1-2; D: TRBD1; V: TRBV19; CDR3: ASSPRTGSYGYT
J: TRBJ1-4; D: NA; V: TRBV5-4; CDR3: ASSNFGRDEKLF
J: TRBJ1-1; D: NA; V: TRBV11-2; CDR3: ASSPFGGKMNTEAF
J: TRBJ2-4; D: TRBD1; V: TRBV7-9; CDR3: ASSAGLGTAY
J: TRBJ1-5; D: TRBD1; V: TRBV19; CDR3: ASRRGTGVSNQPQH
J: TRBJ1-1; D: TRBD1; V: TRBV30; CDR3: AGTLQGSKAF
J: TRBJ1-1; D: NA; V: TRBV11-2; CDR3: ASSLGTRGAF
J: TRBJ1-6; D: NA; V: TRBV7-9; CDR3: ASSQIRGSDNSPLH
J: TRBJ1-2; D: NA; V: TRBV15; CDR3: ATSRDPGDGYT
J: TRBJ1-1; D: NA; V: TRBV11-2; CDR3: ASNNLWSTEAF
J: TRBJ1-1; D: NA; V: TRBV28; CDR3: ASSLSLWNTEAF
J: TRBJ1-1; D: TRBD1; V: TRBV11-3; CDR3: ASSSSGGGSEAF
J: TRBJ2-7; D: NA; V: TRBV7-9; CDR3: ASSLSIGGYEQY
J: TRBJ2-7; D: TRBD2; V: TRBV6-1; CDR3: ASSVLAGVNEQY
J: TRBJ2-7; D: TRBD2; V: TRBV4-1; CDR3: ASSQDRLAGALYEQY
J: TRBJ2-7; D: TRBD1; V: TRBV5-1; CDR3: ASSDPGQAYEQY
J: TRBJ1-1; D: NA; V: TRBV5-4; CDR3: ASFDWGATEAF
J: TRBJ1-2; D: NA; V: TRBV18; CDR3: ASSARFGTDNYGYT
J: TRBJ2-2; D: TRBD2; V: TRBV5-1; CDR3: ASRTSGSTGELF
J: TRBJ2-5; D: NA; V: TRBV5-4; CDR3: ASSLKGSETQY
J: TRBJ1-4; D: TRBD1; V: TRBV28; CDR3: ASRPRTGTMIANEKLF
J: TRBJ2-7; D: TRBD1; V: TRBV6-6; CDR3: ASSYEGTGFDEQY
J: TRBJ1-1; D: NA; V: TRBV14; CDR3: ASSQQGAGTEAF
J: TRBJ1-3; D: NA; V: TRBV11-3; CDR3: ASSRGGNTIY
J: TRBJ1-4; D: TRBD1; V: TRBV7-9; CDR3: ASSPHRGVDEKLF
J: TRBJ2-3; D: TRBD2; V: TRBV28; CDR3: ASSLRDYRTDTQY
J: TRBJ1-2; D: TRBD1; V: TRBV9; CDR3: ASSVMTGNYGYT
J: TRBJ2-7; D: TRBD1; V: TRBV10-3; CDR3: AISDLRGEGASYEQY
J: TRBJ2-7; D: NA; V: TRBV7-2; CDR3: ASINSMGGGAYEQY
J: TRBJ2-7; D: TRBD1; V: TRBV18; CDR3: ASSPPGTGRSYEQY
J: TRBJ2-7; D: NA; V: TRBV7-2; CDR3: ASSLVGVGLYEQY
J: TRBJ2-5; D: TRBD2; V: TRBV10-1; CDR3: ASSTGGQETQY
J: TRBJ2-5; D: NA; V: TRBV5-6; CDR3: ASSLGQWGGIQY
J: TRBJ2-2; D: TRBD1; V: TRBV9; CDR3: ASSTTGTGVGELF
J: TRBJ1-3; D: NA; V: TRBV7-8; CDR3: ASSPGTSPGNTIY
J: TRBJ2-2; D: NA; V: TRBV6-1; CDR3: ASSVSGELF